One and the same sample provided the 14 T cell receptor beta chains below, sequenced in a study of blood T cells in healthy people across ages. A J-beta primer mix and a sample-barcoded 5' primer were used in a second PCR of roughly 6 to 12 cycles. MiXCR, run by TCRdb on the 5' RACE reads, gives a single entry per CDR3 protein. The repertoire holds around 800,000 distinct CDR3 sequences, with roughly 24% as singletons. This sample also belongs to another study, concerning T cells of mothers and their children.

The sample was blood. The receptors originated from a boy between 10 and 17 years old in good health.

This clonotype turned up a few times. The chain combines TRBV30 with TRBJ1-1; TRBD1 matches at 7 bases. The CDR3 has 12 residues. Germline V gene sequence: CDR1 GTSNPN, CDR2 SVGIG (reference sequence). The junction had 12 bases not matched to a gene; V was cut back by 7 bases and J by 10 bases. Here the CDR3 reads CASGGTGFTAFF. Here the CDR3 DNA reads TGTGCCTCAGGGGGGACGGGCTTTACAGCTTTCTTT.

V gene TRBV27 combines with J gene TRBJ2-7; no clear D. CDR3 length: 16 residues. V dropped 0 bases and J dropped 2 bases, with 14 bases sitting between them. Germline V gives CDR1 MNHEY, CDR2 SMNVEV (reference sequence). The CDR3 sequence is CASSLSIANGAYEQYF. DNA for the CDR3: TGTGCCAGCAGTTTATCGATTGCTAACGGAGCCTACGAGCAGTACTTC.

The chain joins TRBV23-1 to TRBJ2-3, with D unresolved. TRBV23-1 is designated an ORF whose function remains uncertain. V was pared by 6 bases and J by 2 bases, with 6 bases between. This CDR3 spans 12 amino acids. CDR3 sequence reads: CASRFSTDTQYF. For the CDR3, the DNA is TGCGCCAGCAGGTTTTCCACAGATACGCAGTATTTT.

There are a few counts of this clonotype. The chain links TRBV6-1 to TRBJ1-4; TRBD1 is a possible D gene (6 bases). Between the trimmed V and J ends, which lost 7 bases and 14 bases, there was a span of 29 bases. The germline V gene has CDR1 MNHNS and CDR2 SASEGT. The CDR3 runs to 16 residues. As DNA, the CDR3 is TGTGCCAGCACGAACCTCGACCAGGGGTGGGGGTTGTACCTGTTTTTT. Its protein product is CASTNLDQGWGLYLFF.

This chain links TRBV12-3 or TRBV12-4 with TRBJ2-1; either TRBD1 or TRBD2 may supply D (6 bases each). Trimming stripped 5 bases from V and 7 bases from J, with 24 bases between. This CDR3 region has 17 residues. The CDR3: CASSLELRGPMKNEQFF. The CDR3 nucleotides are TGTGCCAGCAGTCTAGAGCTTCGGGGGCCAATGAAGAATGAGCAGTTCTTC.

This clonotype occurred a few times. V gene TRBV7-3 combines with J gene TRBJ2-7; D tentatively reads TRBD1 or TRBD2 (6 bases each). V lost 2 bases and J lost 6, with 20 bases in between. Looked up from germline, CDR1 is SGHTA and CDR2 is FQGTGA. The CDR3 is 16 amino acids. The CDR3 DNA follows: TGTGCCAGCAGCTTACAACCAGGGAGGTTGGGGGCCGAGCAGTACTTC. It is translated as CASSLQPGRLGAEQYF.

The chain has TRBV28 and TRBJ1-5; maybe TRBD1 (5 bases). V lost 4 bases, J lost 4 bases, and 14 bases lay in between. Germline V gene lookup returns CDR1 MDHEN and CDR2 SYDVKM. The CDR3 runs to 15 residues. Here the CDR3 DNA reads TGTGCCAGCAGTTACGGGACGGACATGAATCAGCCCCAGCATTTT. Amino acid sequence: CASSYGTDMNQPQHF. Full variable domain (outside the CDR3, taken from reference TRBV28 and TRBJ1-5): DVKVTQSSRYLVKRTGEKVFLECVQDMDHENMFWYRQDPGLGLRLIYFSYDVKMKEKGDIPEGYSVSREKKERFSLILESASTNQTSMYLCASSYGTDMNQPQHFGDGTRLSIL.

This clonotype was observed a handful of times. The V call is TRBV3-1, the J call TRBJ2-7; 8 bases align to TRBD2. J was trimmed by 0 bases and V by 4 bases; bases with no gene match: 8. There are 16 residues in the CDR3. The germline V gene encodes CDR1 LGHDT and CDR2 YNNKEL (reference sequence). CDR3 region: CASSRRQGTSSYEQYF. The DNA for the CDR3 is TGTGCCAGCAGCCGCCGGCAGGGGACTAGCTCCTACGAGCAGTACTTC.

The J gene is TRBJ2-5, the V gene TRBV6-5; a weak D match, TRBD2 (5 bases). There are 13 residues in the CDR3. The V gene's germline CDR1 is MNHEY and CDR2 SVGAGI. V lost 7 bases and J 7 bases, leaving 16 bases between the germline ends. The CDR3 bases are TGTGCCAGCACCCAACTAGATGTGGGGACCCAGTACTTC. The encoded protein is CASTQLDVGTQYF.

This chain uses TRBV5-1 with TRBJ2-1, with 14 nucleotides matching TRBD2. Germline V CDR1 and CDR2: SGHRS, YFSETQ. The CDR3 spans 16 residues. V dropped 7 bases and J dropped 7; count of bases not matched to a gene: 10. CDR3 sequence reads: CASGLGLAGGENEQFF. In DNA, the CDR3 is TGCGCCAGCGGCCTTGGACTAGCGGGGGGAGAGAATGAGCAGTTCTTC.

This CDR3 reads CASSLVMGGGIDLTSGYTF. DNA for the CDR3: TGCGCCAGCAGCTTGGTGATGGGCGGGGGTATCGATCTGACGTCCGGCTACACCTTC. The rearrangement links TRBV5-1 to TRBJ1-2, with D tentatively TRBD1 (5 bases). There are 19 residues in the CDR3. Trimming took 0 bases from V and 8 from J, leaving 29 bases between them. Germline loops: CDR1 SGHRS, CDR2 YFSETQ.

This clonotype occurred a few times. The CDR3 reads CASSEATSGYNEQFF. Here the CDR3 DNA reads TGTGCCAGCAGTGAAGCGACTAGCGGGTACAATGAGCAGTTCTTC. The J gene is TRBJ2-5, the V gene TRBV6-1, with 10 bases aligning to TRBD2. The end of the DNA fits TRBJ2-1 better, so the J call may be wrong. CDR1 is MNHNS, CDR2 SASEGT, per germline. The CDR3 spans 15 residues.

The rearrangement uses TRBV24-1 and TRBJ2-5; 8 nucleotides align to TRBD1. Looked up from germline, CDR1 is KGHDR and CDR2 is SFDVKD. CDR3 size: 14 residues. V dropped 4 bases and J dropped 5; count of bases not matched to a gene: 5. The CDR3 region has the DNA TGTGCCACCAGTGACCCAGGGGGCGGGGAGACCCAGTACTTC. Its translation: CATSDPGGGETQYF.

This clonotype was found a few times. The rearrangement uses TRBV2 and TRBJ2-7; 7 nucleotides line up with TRBD2. The CDR3 is 16 residues long. CDR1 and CDR2 (germline): SNHLY, FYNNEI. Trimming at V came to 2 bases and at J to 1 base, leaving 8 bases not matched to a gene. The CDR3 is CASSEPWGEGSYEQYF. CDR3 bases: TGTGCCAGCAGTGAACCCTGGGGGGAGGGATCCTACGAGCAGTACTTC.